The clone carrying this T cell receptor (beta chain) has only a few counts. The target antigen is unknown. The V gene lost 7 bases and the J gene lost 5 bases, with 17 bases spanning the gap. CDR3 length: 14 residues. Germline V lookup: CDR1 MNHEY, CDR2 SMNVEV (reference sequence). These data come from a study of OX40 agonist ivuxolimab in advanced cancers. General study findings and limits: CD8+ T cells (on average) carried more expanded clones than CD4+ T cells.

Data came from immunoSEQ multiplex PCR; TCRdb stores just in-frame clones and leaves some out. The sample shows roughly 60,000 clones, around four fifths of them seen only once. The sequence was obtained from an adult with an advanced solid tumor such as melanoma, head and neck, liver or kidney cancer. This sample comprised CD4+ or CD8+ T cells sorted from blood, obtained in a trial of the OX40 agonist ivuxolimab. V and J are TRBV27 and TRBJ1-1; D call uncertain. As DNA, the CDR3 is TGTGCCAGCACCTCGGACCGAATGCGAACTGAAGCTTTCTTT. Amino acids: CASTSDRMRTEAFF.